Listed here is a single TCR beta chain. The antigen is not known. This specimen comes from a study of cytomegalovirus exposure and HLA in healthy donors. Whole-study context: An earlier analysis found around 100 million unique TCR beta sequences from around 180 million T cells.

General study points: In vitro work confirmed that a few CMV-associated chains recognize CMV antigens. Later examination showed HLA-associated TCR beta chains had greater clonal expansion than equally common others. Most CMV-associated TCR beta chains were later found to appear HLA-restricted.

A multiplex PCR was run with 60 Vbeta primers and 13 Jbeta primers. TCRdb's table, derived via immunoSEQ multiplex PCR, lists solely in-frame clones and lacks some. Of about 94,000 clones detected, more than 75% appear once; the ten largest clones hold 10%. Germline V gene sequence: CDR1 MGHDK, CDR2 SYGVNS. Trimming cost V 6 bases and J 2 bases, with 23 bases left between them. This CDR3 is built from 18 residues. This clonotype originated in a human donor in good health. Sequencing was carried out using PBMCs. V and J are TRBV25-1 and TRBJ2-1, with D possibly being TRBD1 (6 bases). The DNA of the CDR3 is TGTGCCAGCAGCTTTTTCGCCCAGACAGGCCCGGCCTACAATGAGCAGTTCTTC. It specifies CASSFFAQTGPAYNEQFF.